This is a list of T cell receptor beta chains from one sample in a study of cytomegalovirus exposure and HLA in healthy donors. Sequencing used immunoSEQ multiplex PCR; TCRdb keeps in-frame clones, though not all of them. Of approximately 110,000 clones listed, approximately 80% were seen once; the top ten hold 3.5% to 4.5%. The sequenced material came from PBMCs. The receptor source for this set is a human donor in good health. Each CDR3 is given with its conserved first and last residue. D genes are given only for firm matches. Clone size is not always given. Where it is, it says once, few, many or a class for expanded clones.

D gene: TRBD1; J gene: TRBJ2-7; clone size: .; V gene: TRBV10-1; CDR3 protein: CASSDGDSNSYEQYF; CDR3 DNA: TGCGCCAGCAGTGACGGGGACAGCAATTCCTACGAGCAGTACTTC
D gene: .; J gene: TRBJ1-1; clone size: .; V gene: TRBV4-1; CDR3 protein: CASSQGRVGGDEAFF; CDR3 DNA: TGCGCCAGCAGCCAAGGAAGGGTAGGGGGGGATGAAGCTTTCTTT
D gene: TRBD1; J gene: TRBJ2-7; clone size: .; V gene: TRBV11-2; CDR3 protein: CASSPRDRRTSYEQYF; CDR3 DNA: TGTGCCAGCAGCCCCCGGGACAGGAGGACCTCCTACGAGCAGTACTTC
D gene: TRBD1; J gene: TRBJ1-2; clone size: .; V gene: TRBV6-5; CDR3 protein: CASSYTQGWNYGYTF; CDR3 DNA: TGTGCCAGCAGTTACACACAGGGGTGGAACTATGGCTACACCTTC
D gene: .; J gene: TRBJ2-7; clone size: .; V gene: TRBV19; CDR3 protein: CASSIVWGRATYEQYF; CDR3 DNA: TGTGCCAGTAGTATAGTGTGGGGGCGGGCCACCTACGAGCAGTACTTC
D gene: .; J gene: TRBJ2-1; clone size: .; V gene: TRBV5-1; CDR3 protein: CASSRSGLLNEQFF; CDR3 DNA: TGCGCCAGCAGCCGATCGGGACTCCTAAATGAGCAGTTCTTC
D gene: TRBD2; J gene: TRBJ2-7; clone size: .; V gene: TRBV5-4; CDR3 protein: CASSSSSGQSYEQYF; CDR3 DNA: TGTGCCAGCAGTTCCTCTAGCGGCCAATCCTACGAGCAGTACTTC
D gene: .; J gene: TRBJ2-4; clone size: .; V gene: TRBV21-1; CDR3 protein: CASSKVPPLAGSAKNIQYF; CDR3 DNA: TGTGCCAGCAGCAAAGTTCCCCCACTAGCGGGCTCGGCCAAAAACATTCAGTACTTC
D gene: TRBD1; J gene: TRBJ1-2; clone size: .; V gene: TRBV4-1; CDR3 protein: CASSQERSTGVSYTF; CDR3 DNA: TGCGCCAGCAGCCAAGAGAGATCGACAGGGGTGTCCTACACCTTC
D gene: .; J gene: TRBJ1-5; clone size: .; V gene: TRBV2; CDR3 protein: CASSELAAYSNQPQHF; CDR3 DNA: TGTGCCAGCAGTGAACTGGCGGCATATAGCAATCAGCCCCAGCATTTT
D gene: .; J gene: TRBJ1-5; clone size: .; V gene: TRBV9; CDR3 protein: CASSVDSLNQPQHF; CDR3 DNA: TGTGCCAGCAGCGTAGACAGCCTCAATCAGCCCCAGCATTTT
D gene: TRBD2; J gene: TRBJ2-2; clone size: .; V gene: TRBV9; CDR3 protein: CASSVDLVGLAGGPYTGELFF; CDR3 DNA: TGTGCCAGCAGCGTAGACCTTGTGGGACTAGCGGGAGGACCGTACACCGGGGAGCTGTTTTTT
D gene: .; J gene: TRBJ2-7; clone size: .; V gene: TRBV27; CDR3 protein: CASSLSDRNEQYF; CDR3 DNA: TGTGCCAGCAGTTTATCGGACAGAAACGAGCAGTACTTC
D gene: TRBD2; J gene: TRBJ2-3; clone size: .; V gene: TRBV11-3; CDR3 protein: CASSSRLASSTDTQYF; CDR3 DNA: TGTGCCAGCAGCTCAAGACTAGCGAGTAGCACAGATACGCAGTATTTT
D gene: TRBD2; J gene: TRBJ2-2; clone size: few; V gene: TRBV18; CDR3 protein: CASSPGLAAGELFF; CDR3 DNA: TGTGCCAGCTCACCTGGACTAGCGGCCGGGGAGCTGTTTTTT